This TCR beta chain emerged from a study of blood T cell repertoires in COVID-19. Study in general: Researchers got acute and convalescent COVID-19 samples from the United States, Italy and Spain. PBMCs, B-cell-depleted T cells, or T cells were the source of the cDNA or gDNA that made up the material.

Across 24 US areas, participants ranged in age from about 18 to 90 years. Each participant's cohort was designated according to participant-reported clinical history. TCRdb's copy holds only in-frame clones and misses some; the assay was immunoSEQ multiplex PCR. Of roughly 340,000 clones listed, more than 80% are singletons. The CDR3 covers 18 residues. Germline lookup yields CDR1 SGHRS and CDR2 YFSETQ. As for this clone: The junction departs from the called germline gene at one end, perhaps through a read error.

The specimen sequenced was PBMCs or T cells enriched from blood (not recorded which). The clonotype was recovered from a man in his late teens or twenties who had recovered from COVID-19. This chain links TRBV5-1 with TRBJ2-3, with D possibly TRBD2 on 6 matching bases. For the CDR3, the DNA is TGCGCCAACAGCCCCAAGACTAGACTAGTTTTGGGCCCAGATACGCAGTATTTT. Protein sequence: CANSPKTRLVLGPDTQYF.